The 3 T cell receptor beta chains in this list originate from one sample, sequenced in a study of blood T cell repertoires in COVID-19. TCRdb's table, derived via immunoSEQ multiplex PCR, lists solely in-frame clones and lacks some. The sample lists 280,000 or so clones; about nine tenths were seen once. What was sequenced was PBMCs or T cells enriched from blood (not recorded which). Every receptor here comes from a woman in her forties or fifties who had been exposed to COVID-19.

V gene TRBV28 combines with J gene TRBJ1-5, with D maybe TRBD1 (5 bases). V shed 7 bases and J shed 2 bases, with 9 bases lying between them. CDR1 and CDR2 from the germline V gene are MDHEN and SYDVKM. The CDR3 consists of 13 residues. CDR3 in DNA: TGTGCCAGCACAACAGGAGGCAATCAGCCCCAGCATTTT. This sequence encodes CASTTGGNQPQHF.

This clone was found once. The chain uses TRBV7-2 and TRBJ2-3; no clear D. The CDR3 length is 13 residues. V dropped 2 bases and J dropped 6 bases, with 9 bases sitting between them. CDR1 and CDR2 (germline): SGHTA, FQGNSA. As DNA, the CDR3 is TGTGCCAGCAGCTTATCTAACCTGGATACGCAGTATTTT. Its protein product is CASSLSNLDTQYF.

The V call is TRBV19, the J call TRBJ2-3; TRBD2 is a possible D gene (6 bases). There are 16 residues in the CDR3. From germline, CDR1 is LNHDA and CDR2 SQIVND (reference sequence). Trimming pared 8 bases from V and 4 bases from J, leaving 22 bases between. CDR3: CASGSGAGLGPDTQYF. DNA for the CDR3: TGTGCCAGTGGGTCCGGGGCGGGGCTCGGCCCAGATACGCAGTATTTT.